Below, one TCR beta chain is given with its context. Its specificity is unknown. Both about-4-week and about-12-week second-dose recipients were combined. The data are from a study of T cell responses to AZD1222 COVID-19 vaccine. Assay used: immunoSEQ multiplex PCR; TCRdb lists only in-frame clones, some missing. Counted here are about 130,000 clones, roughly 93% occurring once; the ten biggest clones make up about 6.7%. V lost 5 bases and J 0 bases, leaving 11 bases between the germline ends. The germline V gene has CDR1 SQVTM and CDR2 ANQGSEA. The CDR3 has 14 residues. Study-wide results and caveats: At baseline, seropositivity was found in only a handful of AZD1222 recipients.

V gene TRBV29-1 combines with J gene TRBJ1-3, with D unresolved. This clonotype originated in an adult who received the AZD1222 COVID-19 vaccine. This specimen was peripheral blood, taken 28 days after the second AZD1222 dose. CDR3 sequence: CSVSDRSSGNTIYF. The CDR3 nucleotides are TGCAGCGTTTCGGACCGAAGCTCTGGAAACACCATATATTTT.